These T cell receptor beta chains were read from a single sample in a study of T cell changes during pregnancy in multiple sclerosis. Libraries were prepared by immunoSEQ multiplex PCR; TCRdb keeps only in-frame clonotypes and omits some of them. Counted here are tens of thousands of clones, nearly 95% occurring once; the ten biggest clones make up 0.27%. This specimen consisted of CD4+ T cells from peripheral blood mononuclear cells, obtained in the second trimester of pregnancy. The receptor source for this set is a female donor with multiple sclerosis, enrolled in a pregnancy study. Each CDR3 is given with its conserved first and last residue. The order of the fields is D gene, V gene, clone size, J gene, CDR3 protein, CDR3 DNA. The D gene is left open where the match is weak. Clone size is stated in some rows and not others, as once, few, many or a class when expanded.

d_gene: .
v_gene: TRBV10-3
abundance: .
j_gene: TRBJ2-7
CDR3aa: CAINREGAYEQYF
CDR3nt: TGTGCCATCAATCGTGAAGGAGCCTACGAGCAGTACTTC

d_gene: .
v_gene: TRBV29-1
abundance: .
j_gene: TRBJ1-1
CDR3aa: CSVRPGNTNTEAFF
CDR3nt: TGCAGCGTTCGACCAGGTAACACGAACACTGAAGCTTTCTTT

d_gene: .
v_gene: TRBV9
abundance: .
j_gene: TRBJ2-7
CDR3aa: CASSVGQVTYEQYF
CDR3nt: TGTGCCAGCAGCGTAGGACAGGTGACCTACGAGCAGTACTTC

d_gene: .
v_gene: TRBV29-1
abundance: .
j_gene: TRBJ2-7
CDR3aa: CSVEPSYGEDYEQYF
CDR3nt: TGCAGCGTTGAACCGTCCTACGGGGAAGACTACGAGCAGTACTTC

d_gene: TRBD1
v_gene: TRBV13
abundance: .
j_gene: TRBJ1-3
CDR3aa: CASSFRGQGAGNTIYF
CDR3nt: TGTGCCAGCAGCTTTAGGGGGCAGGGGGCTGGAAACACCATATATTTT

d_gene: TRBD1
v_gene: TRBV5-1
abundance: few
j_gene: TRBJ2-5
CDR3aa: CASSEGQGGPETQYF
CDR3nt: TGCGCCAGCAGCGAGGGACAGGGAGGACCAGAGACCCAGTACTTC

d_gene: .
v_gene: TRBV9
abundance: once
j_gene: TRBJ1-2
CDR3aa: CASSEQGLSYTF
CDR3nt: TGTGCCAGCAGCGAGCAGGGATTGAGCTACACCTTC

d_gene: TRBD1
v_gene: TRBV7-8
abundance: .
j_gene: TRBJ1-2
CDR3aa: CASSPGTGTYGYTF
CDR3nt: TGTGCCAGCAGCCCCGGGACAGGGACCTATGGCTACACCTTC

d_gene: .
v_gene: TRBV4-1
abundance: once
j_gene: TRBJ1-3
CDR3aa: CASSQQGTGNTIYF
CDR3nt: TGCGCCAGCAGCCAACAGGGGACTGGAAACACCATATATTTT

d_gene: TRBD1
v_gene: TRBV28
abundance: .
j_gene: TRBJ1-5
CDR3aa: CASSPGGPYQPQHF
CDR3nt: TGTGCCAGCAGTCCAGGGGGGCCTTATCAGCCCCAGCATTTT

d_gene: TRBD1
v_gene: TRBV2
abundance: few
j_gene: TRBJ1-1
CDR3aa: CASSVQGLDTEAFF
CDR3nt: TGTGCCAGCAGTGTACAGGGGCTAGACACTGAAGCTTTCTTT

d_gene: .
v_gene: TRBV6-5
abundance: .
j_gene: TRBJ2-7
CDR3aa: CASSYGWDSTYEQYF
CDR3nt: TGTGCCAGCAGTTACGGGTGGGACTCCACCTACGAGCAGTACTTC

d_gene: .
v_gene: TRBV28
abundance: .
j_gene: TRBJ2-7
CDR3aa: CASSIQGPYEQYF
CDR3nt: TGTGCCAGCAGTATTCAGGGCCCCTACGAGCAGTACTTC

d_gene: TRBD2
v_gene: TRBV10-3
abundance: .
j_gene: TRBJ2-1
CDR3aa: CAISSGSWNEQFF
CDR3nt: TGTGCCATCAGTAGCGGGAGTTGGAATGAGCAGTTCTTC

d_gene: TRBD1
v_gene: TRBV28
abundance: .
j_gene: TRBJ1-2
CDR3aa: CASSGQGLGYGYTF
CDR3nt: TGTGCCAGCAGTGGACAGGGATTAGGCTATGGCTACACCTTC

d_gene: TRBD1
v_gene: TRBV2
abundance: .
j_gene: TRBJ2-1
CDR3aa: CASSEARTGRDEQFF
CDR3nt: TGTGCCAGCAGTGAAGCCAGGACAGGGCGCGATGAGCAGTTCTTC

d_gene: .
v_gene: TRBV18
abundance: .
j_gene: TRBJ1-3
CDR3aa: CASSPPYRTPLQDSGNTIYF
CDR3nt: TGTGCCAGCTCACCGCCTTACAGGACACCTCTGCAGGACTCTGGAAACACCATATATTTT

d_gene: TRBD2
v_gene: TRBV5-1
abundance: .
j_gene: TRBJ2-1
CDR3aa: CASSFDSGGIYNEQFF
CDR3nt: TGCGCCAGCAGCTTCGATAGCGGGGGGATTTACAATGAGCAGTTCTTC

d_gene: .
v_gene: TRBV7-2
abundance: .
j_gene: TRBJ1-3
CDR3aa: CASSLEGGAGTIYF
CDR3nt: TGTGCCAGCAGCTTAGAGGGGGGGGCGGGCACCATATATTTT

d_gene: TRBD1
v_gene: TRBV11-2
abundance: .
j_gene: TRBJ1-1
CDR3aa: CASSSLTGRHTEAFF
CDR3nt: TGTGCCAGCAGCTCGCTGACAGGGCGGCACACTGAAGCTTTCTTT

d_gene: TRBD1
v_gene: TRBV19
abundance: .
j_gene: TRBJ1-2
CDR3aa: CASPPRGKNYGYTF
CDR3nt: TGTGCCAGCCCACCCAGGGGGAAAAACTATGGCTACACCTTC

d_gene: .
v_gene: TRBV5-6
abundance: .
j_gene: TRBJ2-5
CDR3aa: CASSLAVGSVPLGTQYF
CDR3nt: TGTGCCAGCAGCTTGGCCGTAGGGAGCGTACCGTTGGGGACCCAGTACTTC

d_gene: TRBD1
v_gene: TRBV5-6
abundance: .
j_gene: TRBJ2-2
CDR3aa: CASSSDRVRGELFF
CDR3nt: TGTGCCAGCAGCTCGGACAGGGTTCGAGGGGAGCTGTTTTTT

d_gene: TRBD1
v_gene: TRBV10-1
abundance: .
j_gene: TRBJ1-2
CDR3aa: CASSGDRDYGYTF
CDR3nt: TGCGCCAGCAGTGGGGACAGGGACTATGGCTACACCTTC